These 15 T cell receptor beta chains originate from one sample sequenced in a study of blood T cell repertoires in COVID-19. TCRdb's table, derived via immunoSEQ multiplex PCR, lists solely in-frame clones and lacks some. The sample yields approximately 210,000 clones, just under 85% seen once. Sequenced sample: peripheral blood. Every receptor here comes from a woman between 65 and 79 years old with active or convalescent COVID-19.

The CDR3 sequence is CASSGGGSREQFF. The CDR3 nucleotides are TGCGCCAGCAGTGGTGGGGGGTCTAGGGAGCAGTTCTTC. This chain uses TRBV10-1 with TRBJ2-1; D perhaps matches TRBD2 (6 bases). V shed 4 bases and J shed 10 bases, with 14 bases lying between them. The CDR3 sequence is 13 residues long. Germline loops: CDR1 WNHNN, CDR2 SYGVQD (reference sequence).

The genes are TRBV3-1 (or the pseudogene TRBV3-2) and TRBJ2-1; no clear D gene. The V gene lost 3 bases and the J gene lost 8 bases, with 5 bases spanning the gap. The germline V gene encodes CDR1 LGHDT and CDR2 YNNKEL (reference sequence). This CDR3 has 11 amino acids. The CDR3 loop is CASSQSHEQFF. The CDR3 DNA is TGTGCCAGCAGCCAGTCTCATGAGCAGTTCTTC.

In this sample, this clone turned up once. The rearrangement links TRBV5-1 to TRBJ2-5, with 9 bases that match TRBD1. Germline values: CDR1 SGHRS, CDR2 YFSETQ. The junction had 13 bases not matched to a gene; V was cut back by 3 bases and J by 4 bases. This CDR3 is 17 amino acids long. CDR3 residues: CASSWRGQGNLPETQYF. DNA for the CDR3: TGCGCCAGCAGCTGGCGAGGACAGGGGAATCTGCCAGAGACCCAGTACTTC.

The V call is TRBV6-5, the J call TRBJ2-5; 7 bases fit TRBD2. V shed 8 bases, J shed 4 bases, and the junction held 13 bases outside the gene matches. This CDR3 is 15 amino acids long. Germline V gives CDR1 MNHEY, CDR2 SVGAGI. CDR3 nucleotide sequence: TGTGCCAGCTTTGGAAAGCGGGACGTCAGAGAGACCCAGTACTTC. This sequence encodes CASFGKRDVRETQYF.

The chain carries TRBV18 and TRBJ2-5; no firm D call. The CDR3 has 13 amino acids. V was shortened by 4 bases and J by 1 base, with 7 bases between the two germline ends. CDR1 is KGHSH, CDR2 LQKENI, per germline. In DNA form, the CDR3 reads TGTGCCAGCTCACGCGGCCTCCAAGAGACCCAGTACTTC. Amino acids: CASSRGLQETQYF.

The gene calls are TRBV7-2 and TRBJ2-2, with 8 bases matching TRBD1. Germline values: CDR1 SGHTA, CDR2 FQGNSA. V was pared by 1 base and J by 1 base, with 2 bases of the junction left unmatched. This CDR3 spans 16 amino acids. Here the CDR3 DNA reads TGTGCCAGCAGCTTAGGGGGGACAGGGAACACCGGGGAGCTGTTTTTT. Translating gives CASSLGGTGNTGELFF.

The gene calls are TRBV9 and TRBJ1-5; a possible D gene is TRBD1 (5 bases). This CDR3 region has 16 residues. Trimming removed 0 bases from V and 4 bases from J, with 14 bases in between. In germline, CDR1 is SGDLS, CDR2 YYNGEE. CDR3 residues: CASSVGGGGPNQPQHF. The DNA for the CDR3 is TGTGCCAGCAGCGTAGGTGGGGGGGGACCAAATCAGCCCCAGCATTTT. Based on the CDR3 plus reference TRBV9 and TRBJ1-5, the full variable domain is DSGVTQTPKHLITATGQRVTLRCSPRSGDLSVYWYQQSLDQGLQFLIQYYNGEERAKGNILERFSAQQFPDLHSELNLSSLELGDSALYFCASSVGGGGPNQPQHFGDGTRLSIL.

This chain uses TRBV3-1 (or the pseudogene TRBV3-2) with TRBJ2-3; weak D call: TRBD2 (5 bases). V gave up 3 bases and J gave up 5 bases, with 9 bases separating them. Germline CDR1 reads LGHDT; CDR2 reads YNNKEL (reference sequence). CDR3 length: 13 residues. For the CDR3, the DNA is TGTGCCAGCAGCCAGTTAGGACTAGATACGCAGTATTTT. This gives the protein CASSQLGLDTQYF.

The sample holds one count of this clone. This chain links TRBV5-6 with TRBJ2-3; 15 bases fit TRBD2. Germline loops: CDR1 SGHDT, CDR2 YYEEEE. The V segment lost 3 bases and the J segment 3 bases; nucleotides outside the gene matches: 2. CDR3 length: 16 amino acids. In nucleotides, the CDR3 is TGTGCCAGCAGCTGGGGGACTAGCGGGGGGACAGATACGCAGTATTTT. Residues: CASSWGTSGGTDTQYF. The full variable domain, with the rest looked up from reference TRBV5-6 and TRBJ2-3, is DAGVTQSPTHLIKTRGQQVTLRCSPKSGHDTVSWYQQALGQGPQFIFQYYEEEERQRGNFPDRFSGHQFPNYSSELNVNALLLGDSALYLCASSWGTSGGTDTQYFGPGTRLTVL.

A single count supports this clone. The chain joins TRBV28 to TRBJ1-4, with 8 bases identical to TRBD1. The CDR3 runs 15 residues. The germline gives CDR1 MDHEN, CDR2 SYDVKM. V lost 2 bases and J lost 4; bases outside the gene matches: 3. CDR3 in amino acids: CASSLGGTGNEKLFF. The CDR3 DNA reads TGTGCCAGCAGTTTAGGAGGGACAGGTAATGAAAAACTGTTTTTT.

V usage is TRBV28 and J usage is TRBJ2-5; D is ambiguous. Germline CDR1 and CDR2: MDHEN and SYDVKM. With 3 bases removed from V and 5 bases from J, the gap between germline ends came to 13 bases. This CDR3 contains 14 residues. The CDR3 coding sequence is TGTGCCAGCAGTTTTTTCGGTCTACAGGAGACCCAGTACTTC. Protein product: CASSFFGLQETQYF.

Written as DNA, the CDR3 is TGCGCCAGCAGCCCCAGAATCGGGGGGGATGGGACCCAGTACTTC. Translation: CASSPRIGGDGTQYF. This chain uses TRBV4-1 with TRBJ2-5, with 8 bases lining up with TRBD2. CDR3 length: 15 residues. Trimming cost V 4 bases and J 7 bases; bases outside gene matches: 11. Germline V gives CDR1 MGHRA, CDR2 YSYEKL.

V and J are TRBV7-2 and TRBJ1-2, with TRBD1 as a possible D gene (6 bases). The V end lost 5 bases, the J end lost 4 bases, and 14 bases lay between the germline ends. The germline V gene encodes CDR1 SGHTA and CDR2 FQGNSA. The CDR3 sequence is 14 residues long. The CDR3 DNA sequence: TGTGCCAGCAGCCCCTTCCAGACAGGCTATGGCTACACCTTC. Translating gives CASSPFQTGYGYTF.

The chain has TRBV9 and TRBJ2-3; 8 positions match TRBD2. After removal of 4 bases from V and 1 base from J, the junction contained 5 bases not matched to a gene. The CDR3 contains 15 residues. Germline lookup yields CDR1 SGDLS and CDR2 YYNGEE. CDR3 nucleotides: TGTGCCAGCAGCTCCCGAGCGGGAGGCACAGATACGCAGTATTTT. Protein sequence: CASSSRAGGTDTQYF.

CDR3 nucleotide sequence: TGTGCCAGCAGTGATCCTAGGGAGGACTACGAGCAGTACTTC. Translation: CASSDPREDYEQYF. The chain couples TRBV25-1 to TRBJ2-7, with D perhaps matching TRBD2 (6 bases). The CDR3 runs to 14 residues. V lost 3 bases, J lost 3 bases, and 12 bases lay in between. Germline V gene sequence: CDR1 MGHDK, CDR2 SYGVNS.